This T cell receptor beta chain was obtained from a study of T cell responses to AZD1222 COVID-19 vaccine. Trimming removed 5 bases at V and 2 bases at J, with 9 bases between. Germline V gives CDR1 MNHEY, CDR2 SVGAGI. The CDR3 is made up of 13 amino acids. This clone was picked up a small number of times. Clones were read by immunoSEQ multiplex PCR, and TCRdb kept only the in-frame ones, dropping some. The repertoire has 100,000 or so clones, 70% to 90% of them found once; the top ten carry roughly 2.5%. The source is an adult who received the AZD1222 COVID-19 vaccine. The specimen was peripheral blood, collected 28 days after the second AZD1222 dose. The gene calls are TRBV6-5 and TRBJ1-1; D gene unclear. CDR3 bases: TGTGCCAGCAGTCAAACAGATAACACTGAAGCTTTCTTT. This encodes CASSQTDNTEAFF.